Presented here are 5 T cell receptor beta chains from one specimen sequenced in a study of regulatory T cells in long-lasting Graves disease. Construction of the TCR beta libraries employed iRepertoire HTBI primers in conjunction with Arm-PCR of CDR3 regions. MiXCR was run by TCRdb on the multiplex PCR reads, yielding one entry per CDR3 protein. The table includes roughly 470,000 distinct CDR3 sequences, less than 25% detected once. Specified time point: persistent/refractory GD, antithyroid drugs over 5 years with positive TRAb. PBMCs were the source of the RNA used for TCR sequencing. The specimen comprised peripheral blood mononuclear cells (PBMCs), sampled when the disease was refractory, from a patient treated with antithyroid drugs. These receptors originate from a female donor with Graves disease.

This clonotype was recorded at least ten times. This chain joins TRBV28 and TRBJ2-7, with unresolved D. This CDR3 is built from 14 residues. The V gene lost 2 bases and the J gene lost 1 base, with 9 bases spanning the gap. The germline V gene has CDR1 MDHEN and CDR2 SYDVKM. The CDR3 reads CASSLEAHSYEQYF. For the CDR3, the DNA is TGTGCCAGCAGTTTAGAGGCTCATTCCTACGAGCAGTACTTC.

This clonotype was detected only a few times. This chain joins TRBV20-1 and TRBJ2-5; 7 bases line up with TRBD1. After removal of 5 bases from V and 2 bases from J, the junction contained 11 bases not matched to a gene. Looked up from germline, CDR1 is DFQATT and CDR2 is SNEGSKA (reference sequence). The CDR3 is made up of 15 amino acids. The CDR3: CSAPRQGLGQETQYF. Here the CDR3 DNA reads TGCAGTGCTCCCCGACAGGGTTTGGGGCAAGAGACCCAGTACTTC.

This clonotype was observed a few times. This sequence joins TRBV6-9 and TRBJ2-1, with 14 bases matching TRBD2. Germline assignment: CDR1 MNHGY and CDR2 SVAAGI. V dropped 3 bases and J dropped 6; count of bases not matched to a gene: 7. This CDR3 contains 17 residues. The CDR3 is CASSYRRTSGRINEQFF. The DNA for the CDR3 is TGTGCCAGCAGTTACCGCCGGACTAGCGGGAGGATCAATGAGCAGTTCTTC.

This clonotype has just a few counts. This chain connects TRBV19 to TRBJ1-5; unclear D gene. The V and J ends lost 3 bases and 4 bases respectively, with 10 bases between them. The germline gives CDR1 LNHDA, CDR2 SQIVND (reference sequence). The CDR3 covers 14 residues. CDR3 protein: CASSIVGNNQPQHF. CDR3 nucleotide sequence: TGTGCCAGTAGTATCGTCGGGAATAATCAGCCCCAGCATTTT. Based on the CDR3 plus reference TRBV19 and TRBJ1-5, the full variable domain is DGGITQSPKYLFRKEGQNVTLSCEQNLNHDAMYWYRQDPGQGLRLIYYSQIVNDFQKGDIAEGYSVSREKKESFPLTVTSAQKNPTAFYLCASSIVGNNQPQHFGDGTRLSIL.

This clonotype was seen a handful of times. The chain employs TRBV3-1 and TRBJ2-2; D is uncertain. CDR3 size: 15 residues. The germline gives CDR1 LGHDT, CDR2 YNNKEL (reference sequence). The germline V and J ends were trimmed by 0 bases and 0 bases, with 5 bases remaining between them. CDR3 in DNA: TGTGCCAGCAGCCAAGAAGGCCCGAACACCGGGGAGCTGTTTTTT. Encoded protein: CASSQEGPNTGELFF.